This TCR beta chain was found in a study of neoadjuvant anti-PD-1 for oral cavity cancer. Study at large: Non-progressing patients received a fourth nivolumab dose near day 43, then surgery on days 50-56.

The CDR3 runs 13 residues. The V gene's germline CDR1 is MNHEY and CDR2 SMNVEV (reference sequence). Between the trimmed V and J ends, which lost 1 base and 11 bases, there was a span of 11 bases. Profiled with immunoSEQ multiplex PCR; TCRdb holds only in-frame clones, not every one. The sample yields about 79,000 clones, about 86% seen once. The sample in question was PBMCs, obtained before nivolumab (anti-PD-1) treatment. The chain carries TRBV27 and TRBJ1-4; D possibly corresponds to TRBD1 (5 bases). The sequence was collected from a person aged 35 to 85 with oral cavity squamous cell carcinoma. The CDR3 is CASSLLVGEKLFF. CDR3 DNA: TGTGCCAGCAGTTTATTGGTGGGGGAGAAACTGTTTTTT. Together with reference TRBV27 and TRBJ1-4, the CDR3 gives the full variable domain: EAQVTQNPRYLITVTGKKLTVTCSQNMNHEYMSWYRQDPGLGLRQIYYSMNVEVTDKGDVPEGYKVSRKEKRNFPLILESPSPNQTSLYFCASSLLVGEKLFFGSGTQLSVL.